The entry below gives a single TCR beta chain sequence along with its context. Its cognate antigen has yet to be identified. No clone much larger than this one lies a single base away; base qualities are absent. In Seattle, one collaborating source enrolled patients while the infection was active and tracked those patients longitudinally over the course of disease. Collaborating institutions collected whole blood in K2EDTA tubes following their own protocols. For TCRbeta analysis, collaborators shipped samples in one of three forms: frozen whole blood, isolated PBMCs, or DNA extracted from either of those sample types. The entry originates in a study of blood T cell repertoires in COVID-19 (dated by TCRdb to the early 2020s). Study-wide context: Samples covering the acute and convalescent phases of COVID-19 were provided by collaborators in the United States, Italy and Spain. The prospective study material was composed of cDNA or gDNA derived from T cells, B-cell-depleted T cells, or PBMCs. Deeply sampled blood TCRbeta repertoires from subjects exposed to, actively infected with, or recovered from COVID-19 were included in the dataset. The repertoires were made available in a free public database intended to serve as a resource for research on the immune response to SARS-CoV-2. The samples were drawn from two sources: the first 160 participants of the ongoing ImmuneRACE study, and 1,200 or so subjects contributed by 6 global collaborators. The sample metadata nearly always contained a de-identified subject ID, COVID-19 status, age in years and sex. Where available, HLA class I and class II types were obtained from metadata supplied by the sample provider rather than from assay-based typing. The study at large found these results: The amount of clinical and demographic metadata varied by source and participant and was provided uncurated.

TCRbeta CDR3 regions were amplified from genomic DNA using the immunoSEQ Assay, a bias-controlled multiplex PCR. The source study handled its data this way. The number of nucleated cells in each sample was estimated by amplification of reference gene primers within the assay. To quantify the absolute abundance of each unique TCRbeta CDR3 rearrangement, sequence reads were collapsed and filtered. For each sample, productive Simpson clonality was calculated as the square root of Simpson's diversity index over productive rearrangements. This immuneACCESS table, as held by TCRdb, lists in-frame sequences with V and J called but not all clones. Of the missing ones, under half trace to an unresolved V gene in checked studies; the others have no known cause. From that table come the V and J calls and clone size; the DNA was used to work out D and trimming. The sample table lists 250,000 to 350,000 clones, around 85% of them with a count of one. Of the sample, over 1.1% falls within the top ten clones.

Counted from cysteine to phenylalanine, this CDR3 has 14 amino acids. The kept DNA is CDR3 alone, 42 bases in frame from the first base. Compared with germline, V lacks 6 bases and J lacks 0 bases; bases without a gene match: 4. CDR1 MNHEY and CDR2 SVGAGI were looked up in the germline V gene. The chain is made from TRBV6-5 and TRBJ1-1, with 7 central nucleotides matching TRBD1. The sample was peripheral blood. The sequence came from a human donor with COVID-19, enrolled during active disease. The donor label of this sample is uncertain. The CDR3 has the sequence CASRYRGLNTEAFF. The DNA sequence is given as TGTGCCAGCAGATACAGGGGCTTGAACACTGAAGCTTTCTTT.